This T cell receptor (beta chain) was observed in a study of T cells after yellow fever vaccination. Study-wide background: The fractions with low cell numbers were processed using SMART-Seq v4 Ultra Low Input.

Overall study findings and caveats: Relatively few clonotypes were ones that appeared in both CD4 and CD8 compartments. The secondary response peaked faster, at day 5 versus 15, but was weaker.

TCRdb re-called the 5' RACE reads through MiXCR, storing one row per CDR3 protein. The data contain under 600,000 distinct CDR3 sequences, roughly 14% of them singletons. The V gene's germline CDR1 is SGHNT and CDR2 YYREEE (reference sequence). V was pared by 4 bases and J by 8 bases, with 15 bases between. The CDR3 runs to 13 residues. Worth noting for this clonotype: What it binds is not known.

The V and J genes are TRBV5-4 and TRBJ1-1; D is uncertain. The input for sequencing was PBMCs, taken on the day of the yellow fever booster vaccination. This sequence was found in a man aged 25-45 years who received the YFV17D yellow fever vaccine. CDR3 nucleotide sequence: TGTGCCAGCAGCCCACCGGGAGGTTTCGAAGCTTTCTTT. It codes for CASSPPGGFEAFF.